These 32 T cell receptor beta chains came from one sample sequenced in a study of monozygotic twins with inflammatory bowel disease. TCRdb reprocessed the 5' RACE reads, keeping one entry per CDR3 protein, no DNA. This sample's table has roughly 200,000 distinct CDR3 sequences. Sequencing used blood. These receptors came from a human donor with ulcerative colitis or Crohn's disease, or a healthy co-twin of an affected twin (not recorded which).

This chain joins TRBV11-2 and TRBJ1-2; the TCRdb D gene call, TRBD1, has no DNA to confirm it. This CDR3 contains 13 residues. Germline V gene sequence: CDR1 SGHAT, CDR2 FQNNGV. The CDR3 sequence is CASSSTGGFGYTF.

The V and J genes are TRBV6-5 and TRBJ2-7. The CDR3 covers 15 residues. Germline V gene data show CDR1 as MNHEY and CDR2 as SVGAGI. The CDR3 loop reads CASSYSAGMPYEQYF.

This sequence joins TRBV5-1 and TRBJ1-1; without DNA, the TCRdb call of TRBD1 cannot be checked. CDR1 is SGHRS, CDR2 YFSETQ, per germline. The CDR3 length is 16 residues. The CDR3 spells CASSAIGTAETVEAFF.

The rearrangement joins TRBV11-2 to TRBJ1-3; TCRdb calls TRBD1, which cannot be checked without DNA. CDR1 SGHAT and CDR2 FQNNGV come from the germline V gene. The CDR3 totals 12 residues. CDR3 amino acids: CASSSRASAIYF.

The chain recombines TRBV19 with TRBJ2-7. This CDR3 is 15 amino acids long. Germline CDR1 LNHDA, CDR2 SQIVND (reference sequence). The CDR3 protein is CASSISWQSSYEQYF.

The chain joins TRBV25-1 to TRBJ1-1. Germline V gene data show CDR1 as MGHDK and CDR2 as SYGVNS. The CDR3 extends over 14 amino acids. The CDR3 here is CASTLEGGGAEAFF.

V is TRBV3-1 and J is TRBJ2-7; TCRdb's D gene call, TRBD2, goes unchecked for lack of DNA. Germline V gives CDR1 LGHDT, CDR2 YNNKEL (reference sequence). CDR3 length: 13 amino acids. The CDR3 region is CASSPMGGQEQYF.

This rearrangement joins TRBV7-3 to TRBJ2-1; TCRdb picks TRBD2, but there is no DNA to check that call. CDR3 length: 14 residues. Germline assignment: CDR1 SGHTA and CDR2 FQGTGA. The CDR3 region is CASSFLEGRNEQFF.

The chain combines TRBV7-2 with TRBJ1-1. Germline V lookup: CDR1 SGHTA, CDR2 FQGNSA. CDR3 size: 13 residues. The CDR3 reads CASSSRRTTEAFF.

The chain carries TRBV3-1 and TRBJ2-3; TCRdb's D call, TRBD2, is unchecked because there is no DNA. CDR1 and CDR2 from the germline V gene are LGHDT and YNNKEL (reference sequence). The CDR3 is made up of 17 amino acids. The CDR3 protein is CASSRGTSGAGTDTQYF.

The V and J genes are TRBV20-1 and TRBJ1-5. CDR1 DFQATT and CDR2 SNEGSKA come from the germline V gene (reference sequence). CDR3 length: 15 residues. Here the CDR3 reads CSASKRNGGNQPQHF.

The chain joins TRBV4-1 to TRBJ1-3; TCRdb's D call, TRBD1, is unchecked because there is no DNA. This CDR3 has 14 amino acids. Germline V gene lookup returns CDR1 MGHRA and CDR2 YSYEKL. CDR3 amino acids: CASSPGTFGNTIYF.

The chain combines TRBV5-1 with TRBJ1-1. The germline V gene has CDR1 SGHRS and CDR2 YFSETQ. CDR3 size: 13 residues. The CDR3 loop is CASSLAWNTEAFF.

The CDR3 spells CASSTSAGFGAFF. The J gene is TRBJ1-1, the V gene TRBV12-3 or TRBV12-4. This CDR3 spans 13 amino acids.

The V gene is TRBV3-1, the J gene TRBJ2-7. The CDR3 runs to 12 residues. Germline loops: CDR1 LGHDT, CDR2 YNNKEL (reference sequence). CDR3 sequence: CASSQGDYEQYF.

This rearrangement joins TRBV20-1 to TRBJ1-2; TCRdb names TRBD1, which stays unverified in the absence of DNA. The CDR3 loop spans 13 amino acids. Germline V gene sequence: CDR1 DFQATT, CDR2 SNEGSKA (reference sequence). CDR3 residues: CSATQTGARGYTF.

The chain's CDR3 is CASSRWTGSTDTQYF. This chain uses TRBV7-2 with TRBJ2-3; TCRdb's D call, TRBD1, is unchecked because there is no DNA. The CDR3 is 15 amino acids. From germline, CDR1 is SGHTA and CDR2 FQGNSA.

Here the CDR3 reads CSAERQGRAFF. V gene TRBV20-1 combines with J gene TRBJ1-1; TCRdb designates TRBD1, a call that cannot be tested without DNA. The CDR3 consists of 11 residues. CDR1 is DFQATT, CDR2 SNEGSKA, per germline (reference sequence).

This chain links TRBV12-3 or TRBV12-4 with TRBJ1-6; TCRdb's D gene call, TRBD1, goes unchecked for lack of DNA. CDR3 length equals 16 residues. Here the CDR3 reads CASRARGGTKNSPLHF.

CDR3 sequence: CASSQVPGATDEQYF. V and J are TRBV3-1 and TRBJ2-7; checking the TCRdb D call of TRBD1 is not possible without DNA. The CDR3 loop spans 15 amino acids. Looked up from germline, CDR1 is LGHDT and CDR2 is YNNKEL (reference sequence).

The V call is TRBV15, the J call TRBJ1-2; TCRdb's D gene call, TRBD1, goes unchecked for lack of DNA. Germline loops: CDR1 LNHNV, CDR2 YYDKDF (reference sequence). There are 16 residues in the CDR3. CDR3 region: CATSRLTGTENYGYTF.

The chain recombines TRBV5-1 with TRBJ2-3; checking the TCRdb D call of TRBD1 is not possible without DNA. The CDR3 consists of 14 residues. CDR1 is SGHRS and CDR2 is YFSETQ in the germline V gene. The CDR3 sequence is CASSLRGQGDTQYF.

The rearrangement links TRBV12-3 or TRBV12-4 to TRBJ1-1; TCRdb gives TRBD1 as the D gene, but with no DNA this cannot be confirmed. This CDR3 has 15 amino acids. CDR3 sequence reads: CASAIRGGGWTEAFF.

V usage is TRBV12-3 or TRBV12-4 and J usage is TRBJ1-2; TCRdb lists TRBD1, though no DNA is available to test this call. The CDR3 consists of 13 residues. The CDR3 reads CASSLLGGYGYTF.

V is TRBV4-1 and J is TRBJ1-5; TCRdb's D gene call, TRBD1, goes unchecked for lack of DNA. The germline CDR1 and CDR2 sequences are MGHRA and YSYEKL. The CDR3 runs to 17 residues. CDR3 sequence: CASSQDLERDPHQPQHF.

This chain's CDR3 is CASRPGLANEQYF. V and J are TRBV5-1 and TRBJ2-7; TCRdb's D gene call, TRBD2, goes unchecked for lack of DNA. Germline values: CDR1 SGHRS, CDR2 YFSETQ. CDR3 size: 13 residues.

This clonotype registers medium-sized (0.01 to 0.1%) by frequency. This chain connects TRBV3-1 to TRBJ2-5; TCRdb reports TRBD2, a call that lacks DNA to check it against. The germline CDR1 and CDR2 sequences are LGHDT and YNNKEL (reference sequence). The CDR3 sequence is 17 residues long. The CDR3 loop reads CASSQFKLSGSRETQYF.

The chain uses TRBV7-2 and TRBJ1-2. CDR3 size: 14 residues. Per germline, CDR1 SGHTA and CDR2 FQGNSA. The CDR3 protein is CASSNYGLDYGYTF.

The chain has TRBV14 and TRBJ1-4; absent DNA, TCRdb's TRBD1 call cannot be checked. The CDR3 covers 13 residues. The germline V gene has CDR1 SGHDN and CDR2 FVKESK. CDR3 sequence reads: CASSQQPGRQLFF.

This chain uses TRBV2 with TRBJ1-1; TCRdb's assignment of TRBD1 cannot be checked, as there is no DNA. The CDR3 has 13 amino acids. Germline V gives CDR1 SNHLY, CDR2 FYNNEI. The CDR3 sequence is CASSVLQGTEAFF.

J is TRBJ2-1 and V is TRBV5-1; TCRdb lists TRBD2, though no DNA is available to test this call. The CDR3 contains 16 residues. CDR1 is SGHRS, CDR2 YFSETQ, per germline. This CDR3 reads CASSLGTSGEGGEQFF.

This chain joins TRBV2 and TRBJ2-7. The CDR3 is 17 residues long. Germline CDR1 is SNHLY and CDR2 is FYNNEI. CDR3 sequence reads: CASSGRDSSLVLDEQYF.